The source of this T cell receptor (beta chain) is a study of persistence of HIV-infected CD4 T cells (TCRdb year 2020). Notes on the research overall: The median time participants had been on suppressive ART was 7 to 8 years. Apart from a couple of participants who underwent leukapheresis at a single time point, peripheral blood samples of up to about 180 mL were collected from participants at multiple time points. The study isolated CMV- and HIV-1 Gag-responding CD4+ T cells from ART-treated individuals to examine antigen-driven clonal expansion of HIV-1-infected cells. The clonality of all cells in each sorted population was assessed by TCRbeta sequencing, whereas the clonality of infected cells was assessed by proviral sequencing. The TCR cluster analysis across participants included roughly 8 participants for CMV and more than 5 participants for Gag. Results the study describes overall, beyond this receptor: Only a small number of individuals took part in the study, and only a limited range of antigens was tested. Enrichment of degenerate expanded CDR3beta sequences was found in antigen-responding cells, suggesting convergent selection of CD4+ responses to CMV and Gag. Because the TCR analyses were done in bulk, restricting them to just the rare CMV-responding cells that actually carried HIV-1 proviruses was not possible. TCRbeta richness in CMV- and Gag-responding cells was significantly lower than in anti-CD3/anti-CD28-responding cells; CMV-responding cells had higher oligoclonality than CD3/CD28-stimulated and Gag-responding cells. TCR oligoclonality correlated with proviral oligoclonality within the same sorted populations.

Trimming at the junction amounts to 3 bases on V and 6 bases on J, and the germline ends lie 13 bases apart. Taken from the germline V gene, the CDR1 and CDR2 loops are WSHSY and SAAADI. Spanning cysteine to phenylalanine, the CDR3 consists of 14 amino acids. Left in the record is the CDR3 DNA by itself, 42 bases read in frame from the first base. The treatment or condition label corresponds to: suppressive antiretroviral therapy. Lysates of CMV-infected fibroblasts at around 10 ug/mL were used to stimulate the cells. Sorting of responding CD4+ T cells was based on upregulation of both CD40 ligand and CD69. Participants were HIV-1-infected adults who started suppressive ART during chronic infection. For at least 4 years, the participants' plasma HIV-1 RNA had been undetectable, below 50 copies/mL. To be included, a participant needed positive CMV serology and a CD4+ T cell count above 400 cells/uL. Before stimulation, PBMCs were isolated using density centrifugation and depleted of CD8+ T cells. CD8-depleted PBMCs were stimulated for more than 15 hours with anti-CD28/CD49d costimulation, CD40-blocking antibody and enfuvirtide to prevent new infections. Cells were sorted on a Beckman Coulter MoFlo Legacy or XDP sorter, with propidium iodide excluding dead cells. Genomic DNA was extracted with the QIAamp DNA Mini Kit for samples above one million cells, otherwise with the Quick-DNA Microprep Kit.

TCRbeta repertoires were sequenced from genomic DNA with the immunoSEQ hsTCRB assay version 4 in survey mode. Genomic DNA was diluted to roughly 9.3 ng/uL, and up to roughly 1 ug per sample was used for TCRbeta sequencing. The authors processed their data as follows. Analysis of the TCRbeta data was done in ImmunoSeq Analyzer 3.0, and diversity was computed on productive nucleotide rearrangements. Lower-bound TCR diversity was estimated with the improved Chao index, and clonality with the Gini coefficient using the Immunarch R package. Nucleotide rearrangements that differed but encoded the same CDR3beta amino acid sequence were counted as separate clonotypes. Differential abundance analysis identified TCRbeta sequences significantly enriched in antigen-responding cells relative to anti-CD3/anti-CD28-activated cells. TCRs were clustered by predicted peptide-MHC specificity with GLIPH2, both within individual participants and across merged participant data sets. TCRdb took over this immuneACCESS table, retaining in-frame rearrangements with V and J assigned. Such tables are incomplete; in checked studies, under half of the missing clones stem from an unresolved V gene, and the remainder is unexplained. V and J calls and clone size are given by that table; D and trimming were obtained from the DNA. Across this sample there are approximately 12,000 clones, with over 60% seen only once. Roughly a sixth of the sample lies in the top ten.

Worth noting for this clone: Its recognized antigen is unknown. Per-nucleotide qualities are absent, and no much larger clonotype sits a single base away.

This sample comprised CD4+ T cells sorted from PBMCs after approximately 20-hour stimulation, obtained from a patient who received antiretroviral therapy. Reading the label with the study, this specimen's cell subset or site is: CD40L+CD69+ CD4 T cells responding to CMV lysate. This clonotype originated in an adult man with HIV who was CMV-seropositive. The chain links TRBV10-2 with TRBJ2-3; the D gene is perhaps TRBD1 or TRBD2, each of them matching over 6 bases. The sequence in DNA is TGCGCCAGCAGTGAATGGGGGGCCAGCGATACGCAGTATTTT. It specifies CASSEWGASDTQYF.